These T cell receptor beta chains were read from a single sample in a study of blood T cell repertoires in COVID-19. The protocol was immunoSEQ multiplex PCR, while the TCRdb copy is restricted to in-frame clones and leaves out a portion. The sample has a few hundred thousand clones, 70% to 90% seen once. What was sequenced was peripheral blood. These receptors all stem from a man between 45 and 60 years old with acute or convalescent COVID-19. CDR3s include the opening cysteine and the closing phenylalanine or tryptophan. A D gene is named only where the DNA matches it firmly. Clone size is not always given. Where it is, it says once, few, many or a class for expanded clones.

cdr3_nt: TGTGCCAGCAGTCCAGGACAGGGCGTTTACTCACCCCTCCACTTT
cdr3_aa: CASSPGQGVYSPLHF
d_call: TRBD1
v_call: TRBV6-5
j_call: TRBJ1-6
clone_size: -

cdr3_nt: TGTGCCAGCAGCGTGCATTCGGGACAGGAGAACACTGAAGCTTTCTTT
cdr3_aa: CASSVHSGQENTEAFF
d_call: TRBD1
v_call: TRBV9
j_call: TRBJ1-1
clone_size: few

cdr3_nt: TGCGCCAGCAGCCAATACGGGACAGGGAACAATCAGCCCCAGCATTTT
cdr3_aa: CASSQYGTGNNQPQHF
d_call: TRBD1
v_call: TRBV4-1
j_call: TRBJ1-5
clone_size: -

cdr3_nt: TGTGCCAGCAGTGGCCCCTTTGGGGGGGGTCCCAATGAGCAGTTCTTC
cdr3_aa: CASSGPFGGGPNEQFF
d_call: TRBD2
v_call: TRBV2
j_call: TRBJ2-1
clone_size: -

cdr3_nt: TGTGCCAGCAGCTTAGGCGCGGGTAGGTTATACAATGAGCAGTTCTTC
cdr3_aa: CASSLGAGRLYNEQFF
d_call: -
v_call: TRBV11-2
j_call: TRBJ2-1
clone_size: -

cdr3_nt: TGTGCCAGCAGCTTCGGCGGGGAGCTGTTTTTT
cdr3_aa: CASSFGGELFF
d_call: -
v_call: TRBV5-6
j_call: TRBJ2-2
clone_size: few

cdr3_nt: TGTGCCACCAGCAGACTGGGGGGGGCTGGCTACACCTTC
cdr3_aa: CATSRLGGAGYTF
d_call: -
v_call: TRBV15
j_call: TRBJ1-2
clone_size: -

cdr3_nt: TGCGCCAGCAGCTCTAACGCCCGGACAGGGCCTACACCCCATGGCTACACCTTC
cdr3_aa: CASSSNARTGPTPHGYTF
d_call: TRBD1
v_call: TRBV5-1
j_call: TRBJ1-2
clone_size: once

cdr3_nt: TGTGCCAGTAGGGACAGGGCAGGTTCACCCCTCCACTTT
cdr3_aa: CASRDRAGSPLHF
d_call: TRBD1
v_call: TRBV19
j_call: TRBJ1-6
clone_size: -

cdr3_nt: TGTGCCAGCAGACAAGGACAGACGAACCAGCCCCAGCATTTT
cdr3_aa: CASRQGQTNQPQHF
d_call: -
v_call: TRBV28
j_call: TRBJ1-5
clone_size: -

cdr3_nt: TGTGCCAGCAGCCATCGTCAGGTCTATGGCTACACCTTC
cdr3_aa: CASSHRQVYGYTF
d_call: -
v_call: TRBV12-3/TRBV12-4
j_call: TRBJ1-2
clone_size: -

cdr3_nt: TGTGCCAGCAGCTTAACAGGGTTGGCTTCACCCCTCCACTTT
cdr3_aa: CASSLTGLASPLHF
d_call: -
v_call: TRBV7-2
j_call: TRBJ1-6
clone_size: -

cdr3_nt: TGTGCCATCAGTGATAGTTACGAGCAGTACTTC
cdr3_aa: CAISDSYEQYF
d_call: -
v_call: TRBV10-3
j_call: TRBJ2-7
clone_size: -

cdr3_nt: TGTGCCAGCAGTTACTCAGCTAGCGGGTCCTACGAGCAGTACTTC
cdr3_aa: CASSYSASGSYEQYF
d_call: TRBD2
v_call: TRBV6-2/TRBV6-3
j_call: TRBJ2-7
clone_size: -

cdr3_nt: TGCGCCAGCAGATTTGGGACAGGCACCATCCAAGAGACCCAGTACTTC
cdr3_aa: CASRFGTGTIQETQYF
d_call: TRBD1
v_call: TRBV5-1
j_call: TRBJ2-5
clone_size: -

cdr3_nt: TGCGCCAGCAGTCCCAGACTTGACACCGGGGAGCTGTTTTTT
cdr3_aa: CASSPRLDTGELFF
d_call: -
v_call: TRBV10-1
j_call: TRBJ2-2
clone_size: -

cdr3_nt: TGTGCCAGCAGCTTGGGCAGGGGAGATGGCTACACCTTC
cdr3_aa: CASSLGRGDGYTF
d_call: -
v_call: TRBV7-9
j_call: TRBJ1-2
clone_size: -

cdr3_nt: TGTGCCAGCAGCTTAGATAGCGGGGGATACAATGAGCAGTTCTTC
cdr3_aa: CASSLDSGGYNEQFF
d_call: TRBD2
v_call: TRBV7-2
j_call: TRBJ2-1
clone_size: once

cdr3_nt: TGTGCCAGCAGCTCGGACAGGGTCCATGGCTACACCTTC
cdr3_aa: CASSSDRVHGYTF
d_call: TRBD1
v_call: TRBV14
j_call: TRBJ1-2
clone_size: -

cdr3_nt: TGTGCCAGCTCCAGGTTCGCGGTGAACACCGGGGAGCTGTTTTTT
cdr3_aa: CASSRFAVNTGELFF
d_call: -
v_call: TRBV7-9
j_call: TRBJ2-2
clone_size: -

cdr3_nt: TGTGCCAGCAGCCCATTAGGGAGGGGTTTGAATGAGCAGTTCTTC
cdr3_aa: CASSPLGRGLNEQFF
d_call: TRBD2
v_call: TRBV3-1/TRBV3-2
j_call: TRBJ2-1
clone_size: -

cdr3_nt: TGTGCCAGCAGCTCCCCGGGACAGTTAACGAACACTGAAGCTTTCTTT
cdr3_aa: CASSSPGQLTNTEAFF
d_call: TRBD1
v_call: TRBV7-2
j_call: TRBJ1-1
clone_size: -

cdr3_nt: TGCGCCAGCAGCCAAGATGGGCAGGCCTCCGTTTCCCCCCTCCACTTT
cdr3_aa: CASSQDGQASVSPLHF
d_call: -
v_call: TRBV4-1
j_call: TRBJ1-6
clone_size: -

cdr3_nt: TGCGCCAGCAGCCAAGGGGGCTATAGCAATCAGCCCCAGCATTTT
cdr3_aa: CASSQGGYSNQPQHF
d_call: TRBD1
v_call: TRBV5-1
j_call: TRBJ1-5
clone_size: -